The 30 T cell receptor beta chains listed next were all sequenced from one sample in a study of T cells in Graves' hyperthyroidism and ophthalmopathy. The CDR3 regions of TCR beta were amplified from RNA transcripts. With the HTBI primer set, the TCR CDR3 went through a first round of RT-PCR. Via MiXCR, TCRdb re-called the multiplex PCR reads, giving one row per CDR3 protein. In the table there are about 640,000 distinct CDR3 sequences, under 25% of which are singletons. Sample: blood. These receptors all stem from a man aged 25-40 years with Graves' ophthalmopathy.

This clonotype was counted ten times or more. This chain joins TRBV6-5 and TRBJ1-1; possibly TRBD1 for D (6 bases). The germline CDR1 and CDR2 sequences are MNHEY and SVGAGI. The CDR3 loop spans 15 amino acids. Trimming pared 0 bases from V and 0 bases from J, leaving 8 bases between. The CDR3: CASSYSTGMNTEAFF. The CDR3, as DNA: TGTGCCAGCAGTTACTCCACAGGGATGAACACTGAAGCTTTCTTT.

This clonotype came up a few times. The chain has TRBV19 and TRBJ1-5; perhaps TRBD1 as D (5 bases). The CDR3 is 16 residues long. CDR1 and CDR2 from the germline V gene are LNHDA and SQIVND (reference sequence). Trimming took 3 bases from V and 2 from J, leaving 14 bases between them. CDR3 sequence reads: CASSMGQGSGNQPQHF. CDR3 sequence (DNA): TGTGCCAGTAGTATGGGGCAGGGAAGCGGCAATCAGCCCCAGCATTTT. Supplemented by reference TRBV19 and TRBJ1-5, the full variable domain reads DGGITQSPKYLFRKEGQNVTLSCEQNLNHDAMYWYRQDPGQGLRLIYYSQIVNDFQKGDIAEGYSVSREKKESFPLTVTSAQKNPTAFYLCASSMGQGSGNQPQHFGDGTRLSIL.

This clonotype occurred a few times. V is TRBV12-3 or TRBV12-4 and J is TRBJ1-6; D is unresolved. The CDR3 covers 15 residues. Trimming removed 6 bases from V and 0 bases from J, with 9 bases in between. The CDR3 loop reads CASRIDTSYNSPLHF. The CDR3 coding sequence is TGTGCCAGCAGGATCGACACCTCCTATAATTCACCCCTCCACTTT.

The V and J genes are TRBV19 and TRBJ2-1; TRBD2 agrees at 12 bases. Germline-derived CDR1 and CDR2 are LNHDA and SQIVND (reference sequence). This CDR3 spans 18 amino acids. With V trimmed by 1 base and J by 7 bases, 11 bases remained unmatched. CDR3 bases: TGTGCCAGTAGTATAGGTCTAGCGGGAGGGCCAGGATGGAATGAGCAGTTCTTC. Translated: CASSIGLAGGPGWNEQFF. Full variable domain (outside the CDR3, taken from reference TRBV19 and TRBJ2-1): DGGITQSPKYLFRKEGQNVTLSCEQNLNHDAMYWYRQDPGQGLRLIYYSQIVNDFQKGDIAEGYSVSREKKESFPLTVTSAQKNPTAFYLCASSIGLAGGPGWNEQFFGPGTRLTVL.

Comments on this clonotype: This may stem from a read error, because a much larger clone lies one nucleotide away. CDR3 region: CARSVGQAIYNEQFF. The CDR3 nucleotides read TGTGCCCGGAGTGTAGGACAGGCGATTTACAATGAGCAGTTCTTC. The chain joins TRBV30 to TRBJ2-1; 7 positions match TRBD1. From germline, CDR1 is GTSNPN and CDR2 SVGIG (reference sequence). The CDR3 loop spans 15 amino acids.

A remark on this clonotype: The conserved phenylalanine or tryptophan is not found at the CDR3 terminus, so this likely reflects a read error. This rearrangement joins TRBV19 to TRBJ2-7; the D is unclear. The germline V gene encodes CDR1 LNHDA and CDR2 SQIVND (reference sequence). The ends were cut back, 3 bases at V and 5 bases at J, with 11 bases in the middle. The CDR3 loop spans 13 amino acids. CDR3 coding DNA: TGTGCCAGTAGTATGCGAAGACGGGACGAGCAGTACCTC. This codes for CASSMRRRDEQYL.

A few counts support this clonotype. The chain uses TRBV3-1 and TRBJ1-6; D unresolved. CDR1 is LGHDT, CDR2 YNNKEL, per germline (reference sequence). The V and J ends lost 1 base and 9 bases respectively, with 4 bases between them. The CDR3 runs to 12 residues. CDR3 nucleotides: TGTGCCAGCAGCCAAGTTCCTTCACCCCTCCACTTT. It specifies CASSQVPSPLHF.

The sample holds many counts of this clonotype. The chain's CDR3 is CASSLAGSFVSYNEQFF. The CDR3 DNA sequence: TGTGCCAGCAGCTTAGCGGGATCCTTCGTCTCCTACAATGAGCAGTTCTTC. The rearrangement links TRBV7-9 to TRBJ2-1; D call uncertain. Germline V CDR1 and CDR2: SEHNR, FQNEAQ (reference sequence). Trimming stripped 0 bases from V and 0 bases from J, with 12 bases between. The CDR3 totals 17 residues.

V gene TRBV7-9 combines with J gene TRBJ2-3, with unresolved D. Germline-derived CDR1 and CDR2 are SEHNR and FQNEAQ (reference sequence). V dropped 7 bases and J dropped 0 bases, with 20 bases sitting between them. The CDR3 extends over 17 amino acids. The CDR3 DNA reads TGTGCCAGCACTCCCCCTGGGTGGGGTACTAGCACAGATACGCAGTATTTT. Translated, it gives CASTPPGWGTSTDTQYF.

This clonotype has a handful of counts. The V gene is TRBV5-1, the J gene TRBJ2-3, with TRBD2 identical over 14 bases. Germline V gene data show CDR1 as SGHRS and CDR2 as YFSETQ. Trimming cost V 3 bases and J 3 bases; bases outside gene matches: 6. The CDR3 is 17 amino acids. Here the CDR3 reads CASSSGTSGRKTDTQYF. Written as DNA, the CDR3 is TGCGCCAGCAGCTCTGGGACTAGCGGGAGAAAGACAGATACGCAGTATTTT.

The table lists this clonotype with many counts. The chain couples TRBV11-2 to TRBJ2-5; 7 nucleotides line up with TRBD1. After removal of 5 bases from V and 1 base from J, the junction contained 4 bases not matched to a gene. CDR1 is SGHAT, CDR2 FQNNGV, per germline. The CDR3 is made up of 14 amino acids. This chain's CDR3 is CASSLGQIQETQYF. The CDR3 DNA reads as TGTGCCAGCAGCCTGGGACAGATCCAAGAGACCCAGTACTTC.

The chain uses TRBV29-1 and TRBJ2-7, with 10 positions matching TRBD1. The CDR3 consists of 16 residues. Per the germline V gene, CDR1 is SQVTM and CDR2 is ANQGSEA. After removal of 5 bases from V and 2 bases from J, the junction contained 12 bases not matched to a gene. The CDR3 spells CSVILWDRGHAYEQYF. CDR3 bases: TGCAGCGTTATTTTGTGGGACAGGGGTCATGCCTACGAGCAGTACTTC.

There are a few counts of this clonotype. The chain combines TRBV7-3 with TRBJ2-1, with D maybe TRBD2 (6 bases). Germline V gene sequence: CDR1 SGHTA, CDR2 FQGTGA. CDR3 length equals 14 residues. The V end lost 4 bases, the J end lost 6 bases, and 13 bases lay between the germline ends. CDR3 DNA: TGTGCCAGCAGCTCCGGCGGGAAGACCAATGAGCAGTTCTTC. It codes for CASSSGGKTNEQFF.

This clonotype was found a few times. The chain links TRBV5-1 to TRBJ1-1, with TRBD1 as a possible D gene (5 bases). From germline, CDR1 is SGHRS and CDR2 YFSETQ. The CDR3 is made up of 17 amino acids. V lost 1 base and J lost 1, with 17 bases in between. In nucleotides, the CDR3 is TGCGCCAGCAGCTTGCACGGGGGTGGTTCGGCGAACACTGAAGCTTTCTTT. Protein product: CASSLHGGGSANTEAFF.

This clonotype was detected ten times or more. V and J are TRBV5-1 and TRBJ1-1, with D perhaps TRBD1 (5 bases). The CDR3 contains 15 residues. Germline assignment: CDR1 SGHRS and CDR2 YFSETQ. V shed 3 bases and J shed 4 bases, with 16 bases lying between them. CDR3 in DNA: TGCGCCAGCAGCTGGGAGGCAGGGACGGTCACTGAAGCTTTCTTT. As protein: CASSWEAGTVTEAFF.

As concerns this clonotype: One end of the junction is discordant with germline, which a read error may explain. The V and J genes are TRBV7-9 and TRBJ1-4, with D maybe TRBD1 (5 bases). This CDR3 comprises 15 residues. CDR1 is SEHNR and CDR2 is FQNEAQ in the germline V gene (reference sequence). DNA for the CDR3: TGTGCCAGCGGCTTAGACGGGGGGGCTAATGAAAAACTGTTTTTT. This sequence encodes CASGLDGGANEKLFF. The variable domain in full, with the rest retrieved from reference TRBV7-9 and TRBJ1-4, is DTGVSQNPRHKITKRGQNVTFRCDPISEHNRLYWYRQTLGQGPEFLTYFQNEAQLEKSRLLSDRFSAERPKGSFSTLEIQRTEQGDSAMYLCASGLDGGANEKLFFGSGTQLSVL.

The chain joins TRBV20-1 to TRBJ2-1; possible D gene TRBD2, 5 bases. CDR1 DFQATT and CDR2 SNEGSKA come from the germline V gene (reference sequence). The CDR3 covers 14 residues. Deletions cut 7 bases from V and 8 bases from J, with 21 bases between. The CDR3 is CSESRLADFDEQFF. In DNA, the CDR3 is TGCAGTGAAAGCCGGCTAGCTGATTTCGATGAGCAGTTCTTC.

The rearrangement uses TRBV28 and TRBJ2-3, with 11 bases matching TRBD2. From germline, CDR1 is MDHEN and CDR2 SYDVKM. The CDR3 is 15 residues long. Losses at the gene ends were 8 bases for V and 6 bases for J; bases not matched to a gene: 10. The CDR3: CASRFGTSGQDTQYF. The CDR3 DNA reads TGTGCCAGCCGCTTCGGGACTAGCGGCCAGGATACGCAGTATTTT.

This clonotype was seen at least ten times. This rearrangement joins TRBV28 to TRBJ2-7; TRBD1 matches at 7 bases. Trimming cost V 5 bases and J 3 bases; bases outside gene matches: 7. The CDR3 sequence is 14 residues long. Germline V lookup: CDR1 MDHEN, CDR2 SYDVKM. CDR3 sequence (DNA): TGTGCCAGCAGTCTCCGGGACAGCCACTACGAGCAGTACTTC. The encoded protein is CASSLRDSHYEQYF.

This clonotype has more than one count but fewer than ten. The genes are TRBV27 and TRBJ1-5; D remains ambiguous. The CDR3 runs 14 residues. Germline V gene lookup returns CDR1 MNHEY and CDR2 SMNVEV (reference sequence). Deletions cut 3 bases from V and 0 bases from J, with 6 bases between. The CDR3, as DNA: TGTGCCAGCAGTTTTGTTCGTAGCAATCAGCCCCAGCATTTT. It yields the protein CASSFVRSNQPQHF.

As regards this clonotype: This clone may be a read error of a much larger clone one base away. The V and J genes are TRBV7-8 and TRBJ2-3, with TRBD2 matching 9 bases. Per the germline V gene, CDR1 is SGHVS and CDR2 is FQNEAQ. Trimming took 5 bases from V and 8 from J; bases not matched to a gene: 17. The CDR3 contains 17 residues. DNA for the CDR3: TGTGCCAGCAGCCCTTCGGACATTAGCGGGAGAATTGGTACGCAGTATTTT. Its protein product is CASSPSDISGRIGTQYF.

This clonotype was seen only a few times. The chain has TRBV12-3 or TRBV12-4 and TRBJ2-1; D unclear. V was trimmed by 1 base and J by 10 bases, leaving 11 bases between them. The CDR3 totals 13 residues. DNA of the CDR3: TGTGCCAGCAGTTTAGTGGCGGCAGACGAGCAGTTCTTC. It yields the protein CASSLVAADEQFF.

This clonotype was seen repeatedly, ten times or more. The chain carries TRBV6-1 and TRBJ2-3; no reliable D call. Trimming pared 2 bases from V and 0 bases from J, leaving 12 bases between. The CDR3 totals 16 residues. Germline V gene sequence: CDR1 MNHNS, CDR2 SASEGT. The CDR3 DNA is TGTGCCAGCAGTGAACGGTGGCTCAGTAGCACAGATACGCAGTATTTT. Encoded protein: CASSERWLSSTDTQYF.

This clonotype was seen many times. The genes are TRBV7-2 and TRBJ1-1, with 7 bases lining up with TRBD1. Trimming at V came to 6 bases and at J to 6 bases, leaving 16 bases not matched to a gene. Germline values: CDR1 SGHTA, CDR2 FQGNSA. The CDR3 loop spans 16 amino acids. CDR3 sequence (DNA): TGTGCCAGCAGGTATTCCGGACAGGTTTTTACCGCTGAAGCTTTCTTT. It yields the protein CASRYSGQVFTAEAFF.

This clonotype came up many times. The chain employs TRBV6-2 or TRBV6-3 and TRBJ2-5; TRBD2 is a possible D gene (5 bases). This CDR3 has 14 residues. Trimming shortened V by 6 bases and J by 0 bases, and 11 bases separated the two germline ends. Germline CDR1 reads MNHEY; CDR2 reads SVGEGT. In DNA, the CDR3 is TGTGCCAGCAGCAGGTTAGCGCACCAAGAGACCCAGTACTTC. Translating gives CASSRLAHQETQYF.

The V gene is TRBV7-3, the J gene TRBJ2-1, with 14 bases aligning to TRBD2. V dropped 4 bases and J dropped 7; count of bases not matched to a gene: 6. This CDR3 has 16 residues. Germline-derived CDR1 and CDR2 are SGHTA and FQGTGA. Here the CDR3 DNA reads TGTGCCAGCAGCTCTGCGGGACTAGCGGGAGCAAATGAGCAGTTCTTC. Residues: CASSSAGLAGANEQFF.

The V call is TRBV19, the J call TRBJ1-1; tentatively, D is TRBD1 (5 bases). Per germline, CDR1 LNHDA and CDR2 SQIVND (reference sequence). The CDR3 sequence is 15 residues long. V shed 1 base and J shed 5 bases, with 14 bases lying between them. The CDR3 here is CASSIVSSGSTEAFF. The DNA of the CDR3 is TGTGCCAGTAGTATAGTATCGTCAGGGAGTACTGAAGCTTTCTTT. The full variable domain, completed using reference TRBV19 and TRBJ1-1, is DGGITQSPKYLFRKEGQNVTLSCEQNLNHDAMYWYRQDPGQGLRLIYYSQIVNDFQKGDIAEGYSVSREKKESFPLTVTSAQKNPTAFYLCASSIVSSGSTEAFFGQGTRLTVV.

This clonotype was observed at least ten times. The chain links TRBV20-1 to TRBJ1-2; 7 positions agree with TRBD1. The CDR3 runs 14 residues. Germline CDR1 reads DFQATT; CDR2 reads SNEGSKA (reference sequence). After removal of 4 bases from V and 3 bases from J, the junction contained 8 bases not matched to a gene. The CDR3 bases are TGCAGTGCTAAGTTAGGGACAGCCGACTATGGCTACACCTTC. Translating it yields CSAKLGTADYGYTF.

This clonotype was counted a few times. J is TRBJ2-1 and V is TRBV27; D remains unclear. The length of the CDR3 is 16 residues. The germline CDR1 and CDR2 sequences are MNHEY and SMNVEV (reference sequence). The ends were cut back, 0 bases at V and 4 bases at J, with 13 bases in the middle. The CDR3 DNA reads TGTGCCAGCAGTTTATCTGCTTTTGGGCAGTACAATGAGCAGTTCTTC. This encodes CASSLSAFGQYNEQFF.

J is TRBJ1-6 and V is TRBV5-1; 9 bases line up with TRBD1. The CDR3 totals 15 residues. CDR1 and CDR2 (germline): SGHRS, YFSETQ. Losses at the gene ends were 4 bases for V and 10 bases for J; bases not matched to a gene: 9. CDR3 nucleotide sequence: TGCGCCAGCAGCGTAGCGGGACAGGGTGAATCACCCCTCCACTTT. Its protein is CASSVAGQGESPLHF.